This T cell receptor beta chain came from a study of CD8 T cell repertoires and HIV-1 epitope variants. Study outcomes and limitations: Only beta chains were identified, marking proliferation to antigen, not function.

A word on this clone: The antigen is not known.

Libraries were prepared by immunoSEQ multiplex PCR; TCRdb keeps only in-frame clonotypes and omits some of them. Found here are a few thousand clones, 55% to 70% of them singletons; the top ten hold about 45%. Input material: cultured CD8+ T cells derived from PBMCs. The receptor comes from a male donor with HIV.

The CDR3, as DNA: TGTGCCAGCAGCACTGGGACTAGCGGGGTCTACGAGCAGTACTTC. Translating gives CASSTGTSGVYEQYF. V is TRBV11-2 and J is TRBJ2-7; 13 nucleotides line up with TRBD2. Trimming took 5 bases from V and 3 from J; bases not matched to a gene: 4. The germline V gene encodes CDR1 SGHAT and CDR2 FQNNGV. The CDR3 has 15 amino acids.